One sample yielded the 25 T cell receptor beta chains listed below, sequenced in a study of T cell responses to AZD1222 COVID-19 vaccine (dated by TCRdb to the early 2020s). This sample's time point label indicates: about 28 days (+/-7) after the second vaccine dose. What the treatment or condition label conveys for this sample: meningococcal conjugate vaccine given as trial control. Library construction relied on the immunoSEQ multiplex PCR assay. TCRdb carries this immuneACCESS record with in-frame sequences only. Its versions omit some clonotypes, under half of them owing to an unresolved V gene in the studies checked, with the rest unexplained. The sample has 85,000 to 130,000 clones on record, roughly nine tenths of them singletons. The ten largest account for 3.3% of the sample. Specimen: peripheral blood, collected 28 days after the second dose of the MenACWY control vaccine. These receptors were taken from an adult who received the MenACWY meningococcal vaccine as a control.

This clone showed up just once. CDR3 in amino acids: CASSYGKEHSGNTIYF. For the CDR3, the DNA is TGTGCCAGCAGTTATGGGAAAGAGCACTCTGGAAACACCATATATTTT. This chain connects TRBV6-2 or TRBV6-3 to TRBJ1-3; D not resolved. This CDR3 has 16 residues. The V gene's germline CDR1 is MNHEY and CDR2 SVGEGT. V was shortened by 3 bases and J by 0 bases, with 12 bases between the two germline ends.

The rearrangement links TRBV7-2 to TRBJ2-3; D may be TRBD2 (5 bases). The CDR3 is made up of 15 amino acids. The V end lost 1 base, the J end lost 1 base, and 9 bases lay between the germline ends. Per germline, CDR1 SGHTA and CDR2 FQGNSA. The CDR3 here is CASSLGSGGTDTQYF. CDR3 DNA: TGTGCCAGCAGCTTAGGATCCGGGGGCACAGATACGCAGTATTTT.

This chain uses TRBV28 with TRBJ1-2; TRBD1 aligns across 8 bases. Germline CDR1 reads MDHEN; CDR2 reads SYDVKM. V lost 4 bases to trimming and J lost 7 bases; unmatched junction nucleotides: 11. The CDR3 runs 15 residues. In DNA form, the CDR3 reads TGTGCCAGCAGTTCCCGGACAGGGCCCTGGGGTGGCTACACCTTC. Encoded protein: CASSSRTGPWGGYTF.

This sequence joins TRBV11-2 and TRBJ1-5, with D possibly being TRBD1 (5 bases). Between the trimmed V and J ends, which lost 2 bases and 5 bases, there was a span of 13 bases. This CDR3 is built from 15 residues. The germline gives CDR1 SGHAT, CDR2 FQNNGV. CDR3 DNA: TGTGCCAGCAGCTTATTCCCTGGGGCGCATCAGCCCCAGCATTTT. Translation gives CASSLFPGAHQPQHF.

The chain employs TRBV19 and TRBJ2-3, with D unresolved. This CDR3 has 14 amino acids. V lost 3 bases, J lost 2 bases, and 9 bases lay in between. Germline V gene lookup returns CDR1 LNHDA and CDR2 SQIVND (reference sequence). The CDR3 DNA sequence: TGTGCCAGTAGTATCCGGCAAACCACAGATACGCAGTATTTT. Amino acid sequence: CASSIRQTTDTQYF.

This clone was picked up one time. The V call is TRBV6-2 or TRBV6-3, the J call TRBJ2-7, with 8 bases lining up with TRBD1. The CDR3 length is 14 residues. Germline lookup yields CDR1 MNHEY and CDR2 SVGEGT. V trimming: 5 bases; J trimming: 3 bases; junction bases outside the gene matches: 6. Here the CDR3 DNA reads TGTGCCAGCAGTAAACTAACAGGGGGCTACGAGCAGTACTTC. Amino acids: CASSKLTGGYEQYF.

The CDR3 loop is CASSPRDRGPEQYF. CDR3 nucleotide sequence: TGTGCCAGCTCACCCCGGGACAGGGGGCCCGAGCAGTACTTC. The rearrangement links TRBV18 to TRBJ2-7; 12 bases line up with TRBD1. Germline V gene lookup returns CDR1 KGHSH and CDR2 LQKENI. V lost 3 bases to trimming and J lost 6 bases; unmatched junction nucleotides: 3. The CDR3 contains 14 residues.

This clone was found a few times. The CDR3 DNA reads TGCGCCAGCAGCCCCAGCCGGGGGGTTTTCTATGGCTACACCTTC. It translates to CASSPSRGVFYGYTF. V usage is TRBV4-3 and J usage is TRBJ1-2, with D tentatively TRBD1 (5 bases). Germline CDR1 is LGHNA and CDR2 is YSLEER. V shed 4 bases and J shed 4 bases, with 16 bases lying between them. The CDR3 extends over 15 amino acids.

The V call is TRBV28, the J call TRBJ1-1, with a weak D call TRBD1 (6 bases). The CDR3 runs to 14 residues. Between the trimmed V and J ends, which lost 4 bases and 1 base, there was a span of 10 bases. The germline CDR1 and CDR2 sequences are MDHEN and SYDVKM. CDR3 loop: CASSSGQKNTEAFF. CDR3 nucleotide sequence: TGTGCCAGCAGTTCTGGACAGAAGAACACTGAAGCTTTCTTT.

J is TRBJ2-7 and V is TRBV7-2, with D perhaps TRBD1 or TRBD2 (7 bases each). The CDR3 totals 14 residues. Looked up from germline, CDR1 is SGHTA and CDR2 is FQGNSA. V lost 5 bases and J 6 bases, leaving 17 bases between the germline ends. This CDR3 reads CASSPGGPSGEQYF. The DNA of the CDR3 is TGTGCCAGCAGCCCAGGGGGGCCTAGCGGCGAGCAGTACTTC.

V and J are TRBV4-3 and TRBJ2-1, with D possibly TRBD2 on 5 matching bases. The CDR3 contains 12 residues. Germline V lookup: CDR1 LGHNA, CDR2 YSLEER. CDR3 protein: CARSGAYNEQFF. CDR3 in DNA: TGCGCTCGCTCCGGGGCCTACAATGAGCAGTTCTTC.

The rearrangement links TRBV7-2 to TRBJ1-6; D unclear. Per germline, CDR1 SGHTA and CDR2 FQGNSA. The CDR3 covers 17 residues. V lost 6 bases to trimming and J lost 3 bases, with 18 bases between them. Written as DNA, the CDR3 is TGTGCCAGCAGTCAATCAGCCGGCAGCAGCTATAATTCACCCCTCCACTTT. It specifies CASSQSAGSSYNSPLHF. Supplemented by reference TRBV7-2 and TRBJ1-6, the full variable domain reads GAGVSQSPSNKVTEKGKDVELRCDPISGHTALYWYRQSLGQGLEFLIYFQGNSAPDKSGLPSDRFSAERTGGSVSTLTIQRTQQEDSAVYLCASSQSAGSSYNSPLHFGNGTRLTVT.

This clone was detected a few times. J is TRBJ2-1 and V is TRBV5-1, with 7 bases lining up with TRBD2. This CDR3 region has 18 residues. CDR1 is SGHRS and CDR2 is YFSETQ in the germline V gene. J was trimmed by 0 bases and V by 0 bases; bases with no gene match: 9. The CDR3 DNA is TGCGCCAGCAGCTTGGCAATGACGCGGGGGAGCTCCTACAATGAGCAGTTCTTC. Translation: CASSLAMTRGSSYNEQFF.

The chain's CDR3 is CASILGAGREKLFF. The CDR3 DNA follows: TGTGCCAGCATCTTGGGAGCGGGGCGTGAAAAACTGTTTTTT. The genes are TRBV6-5 and TRBJ1-4; possibly TRBD1 for D (5 bases). V lost 7 bases to trimming and J lost 7 bases, with 16 bases between them. The CDR3 has 14 residues. The germline V gene has CDR1 MNHEY and CDR2 SVGAGI.

The genes are TRBV4-2 and TRBJ2-7; D remains ambiguous. The CDR3 has 15 amino acids. The germline gives CDR1 LGHNA, CDR2 YNFKEQ. Trimming removed 0 bases from V and 1 base from J, with 10 bases in between. The CDR3 loop is CASSQEYSGSYEQYF. CDR3 nucleotides: TGTGCCAGCAGCCAAGAGTACTCCGGGTCCTACGAGCAGTACTTC.

The chain joins TRBV28 to TRBJ1-4, with a possible D match to TRBD1 (5 bases). V dropped 6 bases and J dropped 4 bases, with 15 bases sitting between them. Germline V CDR1 and CDR2: MDHEN, SYDVKM. This CDR3 is 15 amino acids long. CDR3 amino acids: CASRFPGGNNEKLFF. In DNA, the CDR3 is TGTGCCAGCAGGTTCCCGGGGGGGAATAATGAAAAACTGTTTTTT.

The V call is TRBV10-3, the J call TRBJ1-1; D unresolved. The CDR3 is 14 residues long. The ends were cut back, 5 bases at V and 3 bases at J, with 13 bases in the middle. CDR1 and CDR2 from the germline V gene are ENHRY and SYGVKD. In DNA, the CDR3 is TGTGCCATCAGTATGGCGGCCCTGGACACTGAAGCTTTCTTT. Translation: CAISMAALDTEAFF.

The chain joins TRBV11-3 to TRBJ1-4; D uncertain. Trimming shortened V by 1 base and J by 10 bases, and 16 bases separated the two germline ends. This CDR3 contains 15 residues. Germline CDR1 is SGHNT and CDR2 is YENEEA. CDR3 DNA: TGTGCCAGCAGCTTAGGGGGTAACCCCCCTGGAAAACTGTTTTTT. It is translated as CASSLGGNPPGKLFF. Filled out from reference TRBV11-3 and TRBJ1-4, the complete variable domain reads EAGVVQSPRYKIIEKKQPVAFWCNPISGHNTLYWYLQNLGQGPELLIRYENEEAVDDSQLPKDRFSAERLKGVDSTLKIQPAELGDSAVYLCASSLGGNPPGKLFFGSGTQLSVL.

The rearrangement links TRBV9 to TRBJ2-7; D ambiguous. Trimming left V 6 bases short and J 0 bases short, with 13 bases between. Germline V gives CDR1 SGDLS, CDR2 YYNGEE. The CDR3 covers 14 residues. CDR3 in amino acids: CASNPGLSSYEQYF. DNA for the CDR3: TGTGCCAGCAACCCGGGCTTAAGCTCCTACGAGCAGTACTTC.

The J gene is TRBJ1-5, the V gene TRBV6-6; D gene uncertain. This CDR3 has 15 residues. V lost 2 bases to trimming and J lost 2 bases, with 10 bases between them. Germline V gene lookup returns CDR1 MNHNY and CDR2 SVGAGI (reference sequence). CDR3 in DNA: TGTGCCAGCAGTTACGAGCATGGCCGCAATCAGCCCCAGCATTTT. It is translated as CASSYEHGRNQPQHF.

The chain is built from TRBV30 and TRBJ1-1; 7 bases are a match to TRBD1. Germline V lookup: CDR1 GTSNPN, CDR2 SVGIG (reference sequence). The CDR3 covers 14 residues. J gave up 5 bases and V 4 bases, and 10 bases lay outside the gene matches. CDR3 nucleotide sequence: TGTGCCTGGATAAAAGGGGGCGGTTATACTGAAGCTTTCTTT. This translates into CAWIKGGGYTEAFF.

The chain carries TRBV11-2 and TRBJ2-7; 9 bases map to TRBD2. Germline CDR1 is SGHAT and CDR2 is FQNNGV. The CDR3 contains 16 residues. With V trimmed by 1 base and J by 1 base, 5 bases remained unmatched. The chain's CDR3 is CASSLALAGLSYEQYF. Here the CDR3 DNA reads TGTGCCAGCAGCTTAGCCCTAGCGGGGCTATCCTACGAGCAGTACTTC.

The sample holds a few counts of this clone. The rearrangement links TRBV12-3 or TRBV12-4 to TRBJ1-2; D gene uncertain. V lost 11 bases to trimming and J lost 8 bases, with 18 bases between them. This CDR3 has 12 residues. The CDR3: CAASQVHRGYTF. CDR3 DNA sequence: TGTGCCGCTAGTCAGGTTCATAGGGGCTACACCTTC.

This clone showed up just once. The chain couples TRBV2 to TRBJ2-2, with 7 positions matching TRBD2. The V segment lost 4 bases and the J segment 6 bases; nucleotides outside the gene matches: 8. Per the germline V gene, CDR1 is SNHLY and CDR2 is FYNNEI. This CDR3 region has 15 residues. The CDR3 loop is CASSGFSAGSGELFF. CDR3 in DNA: TGTGCCAGCAGTGGCTTCTCAGCGGGGTCCGGGGAGCTGTTTTTT. The variable domain in full, with the rest retrieved from reference TRBV2 and TRBJ2-2, is EPEVTQTPSHQVTQMGQEVILRCVPISNHLYFYWYRQILGQKVEFLVSFYNNEISEKSEIFDDQFSVERPDGSNFTLKIRSTKLEDSAMYFCASSGFSAGSGELFFGEGSRLTVL.

This clone was counted between two and nine times. The chain links TRBV7-8 to TRBJ1-3; D is ambiguous. This CDR3 comprises 15 residues. CDR1 SGHVS and CDR2 FQNEAQ come from the germline V gene. Trimming removed 3 bases from V and 3 bases from J, with 12 bases in between. The CDR3 region has the DNA TGTGCCAGCAGCTTGGCCAGTGGCTTTGGAAACACCATATATTTT. Protein sequence: CASSLASGFGNTIYF.